This record concerns one TCR beta chain sequence. The data are from a study of blood T cells in healthy people across ages. Study overall: Per two T cells, template switching captured roughly one barcoded beta molecule.

Each sample had at least 6 million PBMCs isolated. CDR3 length: 15 amino acids. CDR1 is SGHTA, CDR2 FQGNSA, per germline. Trimming removed 2 bases at V and 5 bases at J, with 14 bases between. Combining a sample-barcoded 5' primer with a J-beta primer mix, a second PCR ran for about 7 to 12 cycles. TCRdb called the 5' RACE reads again in MiXCR, with one record for every CDR3 protein. The sample lists about 900,000 distinct CDR3 sequences, about 59% occurring once. The sequence derives from a man aged 25 to 40 in good health. The chain carries TRBV7-2 and TRBJ2-3; D is perhaps TRBD1 (5 bases). The sequenced material came from blood. The CDR3 DNA is TGTGCCAGCAGCTTAACGTACCGTCAGGGAGATACGCAGTATTTT. Translated, it gives CASSLTYRQGDTQYF.